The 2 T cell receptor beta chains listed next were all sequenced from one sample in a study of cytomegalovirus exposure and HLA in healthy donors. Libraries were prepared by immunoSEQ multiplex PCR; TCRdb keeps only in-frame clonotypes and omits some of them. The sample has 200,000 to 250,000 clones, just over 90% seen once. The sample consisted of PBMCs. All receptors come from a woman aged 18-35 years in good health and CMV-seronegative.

The CDR3 spells CSVEDRRFGGYTF. CDR3 DNA: TGCAGCGTTGAAGATCGCAGGTTCGGTGGCTACACCTTC. V gene TRBV29-1 combines with J gene TRBJ1-2; no clear D. CDR3 length equals 13 residues. Germline CDR1 reads SQVTM; CDR2 reads ANQGSEA. Trimming removed 0 bases from V and 7 bases from J, with 12 bases in between.

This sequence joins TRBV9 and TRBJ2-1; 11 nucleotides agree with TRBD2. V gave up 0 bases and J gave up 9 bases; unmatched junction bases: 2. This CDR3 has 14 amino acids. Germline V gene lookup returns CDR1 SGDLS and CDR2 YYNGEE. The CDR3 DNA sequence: TGTGCCAGCAGCGTAGAAGGGACTAGCGGTGAGCAGTTCTTC. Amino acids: CASSVEGTSGEQFF. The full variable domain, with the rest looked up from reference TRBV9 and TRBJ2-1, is DSGVTQTPKHLITATGQRVTLRCSPRSGDLSVYWYQQSLDQGLQFLIQYYNGEERAKGNILERFSAQQFPDLHSELNLSSLELGDSALYFCASSVEGTSGEQFFGPGTRLTVL.